What follows are 6 T cell receptor beta chains derived from one specimen sequenced in a study of blood T cell repertoires in COVID-19. Here immunoSEQ multiplex PCR was the method, and the copy in TCRdb shows in-frame clones only, minus some. The table records 75,000 or so clones, approximately 87% of them present only once. The sample comprised peripheral blood. Source of these receptors: a woman at least 80 years old with acute or convalescent COVID-19.

The chain uses TRBV19 and TRBJ2-7; the D is unclear. Germline V lookup: CDR1 LNHDA, CDR2 SQIVND (reference sequence). Trimming cost V 1 base and J 1 base, with 8 bases left between them. The CDR3 has 14 residues. The CDR3: CASSIGLHSYEQYF. The CDR3 DNA follows: TGTGCCAGTAGTATAGGACTCCATTCCTACGAGCAGTACTTC.

CDR3 nucleotide sequence: TGTGCCAGCAATAGACAGGGGAACACCGGGGAGCTGTTTTTT. Translating it yields CASNRQGNTGELFF. This rearrangement joins TRBV19 to TRBJ2-2, with 7 bases identical to TRBD1. After removal of 9 bases from V and 1 base from J, the junction contained 5 bases not matched to a gene. The germline gives CDR1 LNHDA, CDR2 SQIVND (reference sequence). This CDR3 has 14 amino acids.

The chain uses TRBV19 and TRBJ1-2; 7 bases are a match to TRBD1. V gave up 7 bases and J gave up 8 bases; unmatched junction bases: 19. Germline CDR1 LNHDA, CDR2 SQIVND (reference sequence). There are 16 residues in the CDR3. The CDR3 reads CASTPLENRGASGYTF. The CDR3 DNA reads TGTGCCAGTACCCCATTGGAAAACAGGGGTGCATCCGGCTACACCTTC.

The chain has TRBV30 and TRBJ1-1; 11 bases align to TRBD1. With 2 bases clipped from V and 10 bases from J, the junction kept 6 bases outside the gene matches. The CDR3 totals 13 residues. Germline V gene sequence: CDR1 GTSNPN, CDR2 SVGIG (reference sequence). The CDR3 bases are TGTGCCTGGAGTTCCCAGGACAGGGGGCTAGCTTTCTTT. Translating gives CAWSSQDRGLAFF.

The rearrangement links TRBV9 to TRBJ1-3; TRBD1 matches at 12 bases. This CDR3 region has 17 residues. Per germline, CDR1 SGDLS and CDR2 YYNGEE. The ends lost 4 bases at V and 4 bases at J; junction bases unmatched: 9. The CDR3: CASSPRGDRGPGNTIYF. CDR3 nucleotides: TGTGCCAGCAGCCCCAGGGGGGACAGGGGGCCCGGAAACACCATATATTTT. Complete variable domain (other parts from reference TRBV9 and TRBJ1-3): DSGVTQTPKHLITATGQRVTLRCSPRSGDLSVYWYQQSLDQGLQFLIQYYNGEERAKGNILERFSAQQFPDLHSELNLSSLELGDSALYFCASSPRGDRGPGNTIYFGEGSWLTVV.

The rearrangement joins TRBV5-6 to TRBJ2-7; D possibly corresponds to TRBD1 (5 bases). Deletions cut 4 bases from V and 1 base from J, with 18 bases between. Germline V gene lookup returns CDR1 SGHDT and CDR2 YYEEEE. The CDR3 extends over 16 amino acids. The CDR3 nucleotides are TGTGCCAGCAGCACCGAACAGGCGTCAACTTCCTACGAGCAGTACTTC. It is translated as CASSTEQASTSYEQYF.